One and the same sample provided the 2 T cell receptor beta chains below, sequenced in a study of monozygotic twins with inflammatory bowel disease. TCRdb reworked the 5' RACE reads into one entry per CDR3 protein, no DNA. Its table records 300,000 to 400,000 distinct CDR3 sequences. The specimen sequenced was blood. The receptors stem from a human donor with ulcerative colitis or Crohn's disease, or a healthy co-twin of an affected twin (not recorded which).

J is TRBJ2-1 and V is TRBV6-5; TCRdb names TRBD2, which stays unverified in the absence of DNA. The CDR3 is 17 amino acids. Germline lookup yields CDR1 MNHEY and CDR2 SVGAGI. CDR3 sequence: CANSTRLAGWGYNEQFF.

The V gene is TRBV7-7, the J gene TRBJ2-5; TCRdb's D call of TRBD1 is untestable without DNA. This CDR3 spans 15 amino acids. CDR1 is SSHAT, CDR2 FNYEAQ, per germline (reference sequence). CDR3 amino acids: CASSSLQGNQETQYF. Drawing the rest from reference TRBV7-7 and TRBJ2-5, the complete variable domain is GAGVSQSPRYKVTKRGQDVTLRCDPISSHATLYWYQQALGQGPEFLTYFNYEAQPDKSGLPSDRFSAERPEGSISTLTIQRTEQRDSAMYRCASSSLQGNQETQYFGPGTRLLVL.